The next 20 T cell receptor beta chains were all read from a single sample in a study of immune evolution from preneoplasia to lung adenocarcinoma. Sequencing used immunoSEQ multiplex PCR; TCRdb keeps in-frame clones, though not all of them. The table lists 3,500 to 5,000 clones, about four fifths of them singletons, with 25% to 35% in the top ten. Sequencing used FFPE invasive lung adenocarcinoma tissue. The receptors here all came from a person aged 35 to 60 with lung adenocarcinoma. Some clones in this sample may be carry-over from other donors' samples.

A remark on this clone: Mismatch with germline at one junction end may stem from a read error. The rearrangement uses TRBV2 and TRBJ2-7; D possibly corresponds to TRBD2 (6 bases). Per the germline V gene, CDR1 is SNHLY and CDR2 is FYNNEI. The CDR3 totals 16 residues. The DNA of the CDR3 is TGTGCTAGCAGCACTCCTGGAGGGCGCAGGGACTCCGAGCAGTACTTC. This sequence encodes CASSTPGGRRDSEQYF.

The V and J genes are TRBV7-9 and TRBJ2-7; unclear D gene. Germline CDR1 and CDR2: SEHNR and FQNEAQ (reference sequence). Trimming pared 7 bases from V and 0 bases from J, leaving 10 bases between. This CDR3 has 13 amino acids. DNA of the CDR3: TGTGCCAGCACCGCGTGGGGCTCCTACGAGCAGTACTTC. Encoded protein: CASTAWGSYEQYF.

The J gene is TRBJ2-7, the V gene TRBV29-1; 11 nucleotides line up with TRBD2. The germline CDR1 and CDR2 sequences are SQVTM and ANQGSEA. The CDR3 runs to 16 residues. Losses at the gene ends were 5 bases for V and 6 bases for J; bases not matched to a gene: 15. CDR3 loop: CSVRLAGRPRRSEQYF. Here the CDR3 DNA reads TGCAGCGTTAGACTAGCGGGAAGACCTCGACGGAGCGAGCAGTACTTC.

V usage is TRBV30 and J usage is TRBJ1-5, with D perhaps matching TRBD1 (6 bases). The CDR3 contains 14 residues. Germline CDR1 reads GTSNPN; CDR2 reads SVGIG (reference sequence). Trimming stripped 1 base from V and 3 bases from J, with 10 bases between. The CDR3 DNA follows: TGTGCCTGGAGTGAAGGACAGCCCAATCAGCCCCAGCATTTT. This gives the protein CAWSEGQPNQPQHF.

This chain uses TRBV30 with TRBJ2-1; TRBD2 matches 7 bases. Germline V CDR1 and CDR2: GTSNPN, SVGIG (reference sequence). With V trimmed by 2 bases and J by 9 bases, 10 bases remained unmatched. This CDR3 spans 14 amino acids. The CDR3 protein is CAWSSSGLPLEQFF. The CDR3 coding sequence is TGTGCCTGGAGTTCATCGGGACTACCACTTGAGCAGTTCTTC.

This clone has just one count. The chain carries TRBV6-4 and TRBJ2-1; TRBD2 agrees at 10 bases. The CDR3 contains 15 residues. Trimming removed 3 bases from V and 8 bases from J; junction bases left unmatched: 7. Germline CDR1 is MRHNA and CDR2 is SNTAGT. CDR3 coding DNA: TGTGCCAGCAGTGAGTCAGCGGGAGGGCCCGATGAGCAGTTCTTC. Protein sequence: CASSESAGGPDEQFF.

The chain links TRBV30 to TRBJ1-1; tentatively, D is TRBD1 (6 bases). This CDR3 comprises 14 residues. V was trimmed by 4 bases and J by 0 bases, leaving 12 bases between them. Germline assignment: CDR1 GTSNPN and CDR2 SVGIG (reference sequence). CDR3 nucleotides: TGTGCCTGGAATCACGGGACACTGAACACTGAAGCTTTCTTT. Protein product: CAWNHGTLNTEAFF.

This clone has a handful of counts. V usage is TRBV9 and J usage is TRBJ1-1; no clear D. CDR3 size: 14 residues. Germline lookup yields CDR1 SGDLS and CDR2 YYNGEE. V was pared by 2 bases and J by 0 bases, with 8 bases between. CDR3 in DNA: TGTGCCAGCAGCGTTCCTGGGATGAACACTGAAGCTTTCTTT. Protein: CASSVPGMNTEAFF.

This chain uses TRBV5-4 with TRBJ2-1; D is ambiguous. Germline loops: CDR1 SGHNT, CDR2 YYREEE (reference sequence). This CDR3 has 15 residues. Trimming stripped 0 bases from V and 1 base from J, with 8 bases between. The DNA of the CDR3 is TGTGCCAGCAGCTTGGTGGCGGTTTCCTACAATGAGCAGTTCTTC. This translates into CASSLVAVSYNEQFF.

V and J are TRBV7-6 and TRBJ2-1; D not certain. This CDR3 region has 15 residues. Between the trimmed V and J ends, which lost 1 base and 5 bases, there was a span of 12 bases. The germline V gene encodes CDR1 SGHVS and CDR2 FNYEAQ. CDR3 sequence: CASSLGGVGNNEQFF. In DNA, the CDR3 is TGTGCCAGCAGCTTAGGGGGTGTAGGAAACAATGAGCAGTTCTTC.

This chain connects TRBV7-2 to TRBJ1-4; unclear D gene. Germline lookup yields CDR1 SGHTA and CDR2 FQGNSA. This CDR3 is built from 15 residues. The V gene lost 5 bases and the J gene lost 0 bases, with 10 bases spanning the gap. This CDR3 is CASSRLGATNEKLFF. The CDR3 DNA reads TGTGCCAGCAGCAGGTTGGGAGCAACTAATGAAAAACTGTTTTTT.

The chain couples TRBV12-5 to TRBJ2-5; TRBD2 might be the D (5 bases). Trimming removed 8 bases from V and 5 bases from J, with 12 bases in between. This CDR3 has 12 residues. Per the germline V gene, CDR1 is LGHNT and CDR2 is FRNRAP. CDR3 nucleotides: TGTGCTAGTCGTGGGAGTGGGGAGACCCAGTACTTC. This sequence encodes CASRGSGETQYF.

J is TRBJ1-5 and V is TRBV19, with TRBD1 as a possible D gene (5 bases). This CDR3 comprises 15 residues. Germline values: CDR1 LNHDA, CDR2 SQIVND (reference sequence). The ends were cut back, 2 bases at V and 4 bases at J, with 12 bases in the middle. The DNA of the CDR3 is TGTGCCAGTAGTATACAGGAGGGGCAGAATCAGCCCCAGCATTTT. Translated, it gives CASSIQEGQNQPQHF.

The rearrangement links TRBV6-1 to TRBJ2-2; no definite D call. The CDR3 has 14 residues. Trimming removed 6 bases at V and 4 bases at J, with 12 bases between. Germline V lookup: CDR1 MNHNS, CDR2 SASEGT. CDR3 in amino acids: CASSEVAGTGELFF. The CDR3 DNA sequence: TGTGCCAGCAGCGAGGTGGCCGGCACCGGGGAGCTGTTTTTT.

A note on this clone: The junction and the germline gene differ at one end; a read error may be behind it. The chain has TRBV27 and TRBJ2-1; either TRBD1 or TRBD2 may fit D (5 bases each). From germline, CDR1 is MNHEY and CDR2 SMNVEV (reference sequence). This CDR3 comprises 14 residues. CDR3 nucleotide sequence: TGTGACAGCAGTTTCTGGGGGAGCGAAAATGAGCAGTTCTTC. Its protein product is CDSSFWGSENEQFF.

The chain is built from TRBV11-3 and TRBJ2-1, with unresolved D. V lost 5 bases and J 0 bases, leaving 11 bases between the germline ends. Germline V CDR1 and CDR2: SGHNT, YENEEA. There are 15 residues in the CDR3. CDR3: CASSVRASSYNEQFF. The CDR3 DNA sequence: TGTGCCAGCAGCGTTAGGGCGAGCTCCTACAATGAGCAGTTCTTC.

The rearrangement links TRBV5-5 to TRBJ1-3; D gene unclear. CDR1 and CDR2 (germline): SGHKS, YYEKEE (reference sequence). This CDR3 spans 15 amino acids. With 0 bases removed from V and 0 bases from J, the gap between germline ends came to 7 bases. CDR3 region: CASSLATDSGNTIYF. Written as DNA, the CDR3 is TGTGCCAGCAGCTTGGCCACAGACTCTGGAAACACCATATATTTT.

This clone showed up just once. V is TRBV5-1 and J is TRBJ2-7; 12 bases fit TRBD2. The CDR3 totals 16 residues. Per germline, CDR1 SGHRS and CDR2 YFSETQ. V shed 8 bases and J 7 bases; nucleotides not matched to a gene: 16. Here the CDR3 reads CASRSDGLAGIVEQYF. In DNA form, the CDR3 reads TGCGCCAGTAGGTCTGACGGACTAGCGGGAATAGTTGAGCAGTACTTC.

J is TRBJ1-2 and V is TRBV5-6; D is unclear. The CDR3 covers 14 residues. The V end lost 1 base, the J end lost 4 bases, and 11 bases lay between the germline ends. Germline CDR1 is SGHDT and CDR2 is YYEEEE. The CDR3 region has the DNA TGTGCCAGCAGCTTGCGTGGCAAGGCCTATGGCTACACCTTC. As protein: CASSLRGKAYGYTF.

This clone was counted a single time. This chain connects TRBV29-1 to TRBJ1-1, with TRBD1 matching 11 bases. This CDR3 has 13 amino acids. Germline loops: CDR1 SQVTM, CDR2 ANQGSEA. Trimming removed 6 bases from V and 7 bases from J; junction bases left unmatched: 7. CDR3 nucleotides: TGCAGCGTACCGGGACAGGGGGTTGGTGAAGCTTTCTTT. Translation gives CSVPGQGVGEAFF.